The subject of this entry is one TCR beta chain. The sample comes from a study of OX40 agonist ivuxolimab in advanced cancers. CDR1 is SGHNT, CDR2 YENEEA, per germline. The germline V and J ends were trimmed by 1 base and 10 bases, with 16 bases remaining between them. The CDR3 sequence is 15 residues long. Libraries were prepared by immunoSEQ multiplex PCR; TCRdb keeps only in-frame clonotypes and omits some of them. Here the sample spans some 75,000 clones, around nine tenths being singletons. The TCR originated in an adult with an advanced solid tumor such as melanoma, head and neck, liver or kidney cancer. The sample here was CD4+ or CD8+ T cells sorted from blood, taken in a trial of the OX40 agonist ivuxolimab. The chain links TRBV11-3 to TRBJ1-4; no reliable D call. The CDR3 spells CASSLVLDRAGKLFF. The CDR3 nucleotides are TGTGCCAGCAGCTTAGTGCTTGACCGGGCAGGAAAACTGTTTTTT.